This entry lists 19 T cell receptor beta chains sequenced from one sample in a study of identical twins. TCRdb processed the 5' RACE reads anew with MiXCR; each CDR3 protein has one entry. The sample contains approximately 590,000 distinct CDR3 sequences, approximately 10% of which appear only once. These sequences were also reported in another study, on yellow fever vaccine responses in identical twins.

The sequenced material came from PBMCs. The receptors stem from a woman between 18 and 29 years old in good health.

The sample holds many counts of this clonotype. The chain combines TRBV6-5 with TRBJ2-7; D might be TRBD1 or TRBD2, each matching 5 bases. V lost 0 bases and J 0 bases, leaving 12 bases between the germline ends. Looked up from germline, CDR1 is MNHEY and CDR2 is SVGAGI. The CDR3 covers 16 residues. The CDR3 DNA reads as TGTGCCAGCAGTTACTCGTACCCAGGGAGCTCCTACGAGCAGTACTTC. Translating gives CASSYSYPGSSYEQYF.

Concerning this clonotype itself: The junction shows a germline mismatch at one end, possibly a read error. The chain is built from TRBV2 and TRBJ2-7, with D possibly being TRBD1 (5 bases). The CDR3 is 19 amino acids. The germline V gene has CDR1 SNHLY and CDR2 FYNNEI. This CDR3 is CARSLRTDTLRSLDYEQYF. The CDR3 DNA reads TGTGCCCGCAGTTTACGAACGGACACCCTTAGGTCCCTGGATTACGAGCAGTACTTC.

The genes are TRBV4-2 and TRBJ2-3; D gene ambiguous. The CDR3 is 14 amino acids. CDR1 is LGHNA, CDR2 YNFKEQ, per germline. V was cut by 5 bases and J by 3 bases, with 12 bases left in between. The CDR3 nucleotides read TGTGCCAGCAGCGCTAAAAGGGAAACAGATACGCAGTATTTT. As protein: CASSAKRETDTQYF.

This clonotype was counted at least ten times. The chain carries TRBV7-2 and TRBJ2-7; 8 positions agree with TRBD1. CDR1 is SGHTA, CDR2 FQGNSA, per germline. There are 14 residues in the CDR3. V was pared by 2 bases and J by 1 base, with 1 base of the junction left unmatched. The CDR3 protein is CASSLQGASYEQYF. The CDR3 DNA follows: TGTGCCAGCAGCTTACAGGGGGCTTCCTACGAGCAGTACTTC.

This clonotype appeared a few times. This rearrangement joins TRBV27 to TRBJ1-1; D is unresolved. The CDR3 is 14 residues long. The V and J ends lost 1 base and 4 bases respectively, with 10 bases between them. In germline, CDR1 is MNHEY, CDR2 SMNVEV (reference sequence). CDR3 in DNA: TGTGCCAGCAGTTTATTTTTCCTAAGCACTGAAGCTTTCTTT. It translates to CASSLFFLSTEAFF.

This clonotype was counted ten times or more. V and J are TRBV7-6 and TRBJ2-3; D might be TRBD1 or TRBD2, each matching 5 bases. CDR1 SGHVS and CDR2 FNYEAQ come from the germline V gene. This CDR3 comprises 14 residues. V shed 1 base and J shed 6 bases, with 11 bases lying between them. CDR3 sequence reads: CASSLGDAWDTQYF. The CDR3, as DNA: TGTGCCAGCAGCTTAGGGGACGCCTGGGATACGCAGTATTTT.

This clonotype has only a few counts. The rearrangement links TRBV25-1 to TRBJ2-7; the match to TRBD1 covers 10 bases. Germline CDR1 MGHDK, CDR2 SYGVNS. The junction had 5 bases not matched to a gene; V was cut back by 6 bases and J by 6 bases. The length of the CDR3 is 13 residues. The CDR3, as DNA: TGTGCCAGCAGGGACGACAGGGGGCTCGAGCAGTACTTC. This codes for CASRDDRGLEQYF.

This chain links TRBV2 with TRBJ2-1; 12 positions agree with TRBD2. The germline CDR1 and CDR2 sequences are SNHLY and FYNNEI. Unmatched junction bases numbered 8, after V lost 5 bases and J lost 6 bases. The CDR3 runs to 16 residues. CDR3 loop: CASSPRLAGARNEQFF. Written as DNA, the CDR3 is TGTGCCAGCAGTCCCCGACTAGCGGGGGCCCGCAATGAGCAGTTCTTC.

In its sample, this clonotype was seen a few times. The chain joins TRBV4-3 to TRBJ1-1; perhaps TRBD1 as D (6 bases). Trimming removed 2 bases from V and 1 base from J, with 11 bases in between. This CDR3 comprises 15 residues. CDR1 is LGHNA, CDR2 YSLEER, per germline. The CDR3 loop reads CASSQYRGPNTEAFF. The CDR3 coding sequence is TGCGCCAGCAGCCAATATCGGGGGCCGAACACTGAAGCTTTCTTT.

Ten or more counts support this clonotype. V is TRBV20-1 and J is TRBJ2-2; D is possibly TRBD1 or TRBD2 (6 bases each). The CDR3 length is 15 residues. Trimming cost V 6 bases and J 0 bases, with 14 bases left between them. The germline V gene encodes CDR1 DFQATT and CDR2 SNEGSKA (reference sequence). The CDR3 loop reads CSAGVEGANTGELFF. Here the CDR3 DNA reads TGCAGTGCGGGAGTGGAGGGGGCGAACACCGGGGAGCTGTTTTTT.

This clonotype came up a few times. V is TRBV29-1 and J is TRBJ2-7, with D possibly TRBD1 on 5 matching bases. The CDR3 runs to 10 residues. The ends were cut back, 7 bases at V and 11 bases at J, with 15 bases in the middle. Germline CDR1 SQVTM, CDR2 ANQGSEA. In DNA form, the CDR3 reads TGCAGCGCCCGAACAGGAGAGGAGTACTTC. It codes for CSARTGEEYF.

This clonotype was seen many times. V gene TRBV12-3 or TRBV12-4 combines with J gene TRBJ2-2; no definite D call. CDR3 length equals 14 residues. V lost 4 bases and J 2 bases, leaving 8 bases between the germline ends. DNA for the CDR3: TGTGCCAGCAGTTGGGGTCCTAACACCGGGGAGCTGTTTTTT. This translates into CASSWGPNTGELFF.

This rearrangement joins TRBV18 to TRBJ1-6; 8 nucleotides line up with TRBD1. Trimming cost V 3 bases and J 9 bases; bases outside gene matches: 13. Germline lookup yields CDR1 KGHSH and CDR2 LQKENI. The CDR3 extends over 17 amino acids. The CDR3 is CASSPLQFQGASSPLHF. CDR3 nucleotide sequence: TGTGCCAGCTCACCCTTACAGTTTCAGGGGGCTAGTTCACCCCTCCACTTT.

This clonotype appeared a few times. The rearrangement joins TRBV27 to TRBJ2-7; the match to TRBD1 covers 8 bases. Germline CDR1 reads MNHEY; CDR2 reads SMNVEV (reference sequence). The CDR3 extends over 17 amino acids. V dropped 1 base and J dropped 2; count of bases not matched to a gene: 10. DNA for the CDR3: TGTGCCAGCAGTTTATTTTCGCCCGGGACAGGACCCTACGAGCAGTACTTC. Its translation is CASSLFSPGTGPYEQYF.

Comment on this clonotype: This sequence may be a read error, since a much larger clone differs from it by one base. The rearrangement joins TRBV6-6 to TRBJ2-7, with D hard to call. The CDR3 is 11 amino acids. In germline, CDR1 is MNHNY, CDR2 SVGAGI (reference sequence). Trimming pared 5 bases from V and 3 bases from J, leaving 5 bases between. The CDR3 here is CASSGDYEQYF. DNA of the CDR3: TGTGCCAGCAGTGGGGACTACGAGCAGTACTTC.

This clonotype has more than one count but fewer than ten. The chain joins TRBV18 to TRBJ2-7; weak D call: TRBD2 (5 bases). The CDR3 consists of 13 residues. Germline-derived CDR1 and CDR2 are KGHSH and LQKENI. V was clipped by 3 bases and J by 6 bases, with 12 bases between them. Here the CDR3 DNA reads TGTGCCAGCTCACCCAGTCGGGAAATCGAGCAGTACTTC. Protein: CASSPSREIEQYF.

This clonotype was detected many times. This chain uses TRBV7-2 with TRBJ2-5; 10 bases map to TRBD2. CDR1 is SGHTA and CDR2 is FQGNSA in the germline V gene. Germline trimming cut 7 bases from V and 4 bases from J; bases unmatched to any gene: 6. There are 14 residues in the CDR3. The CDR3 spells CASKIAGGRETQYF. In DNA, the CDR3 is TGTGCCAGCAAAATAGCGGGGGGACGAGAGACCCAGTACTTC.

The CDR3 DNA follows: TGTGCCAGCAGCTTCTCAGGACCCCTGTACTCCTACGAGCAGTACTTC. Protein: CASSFSGPLYSYEQYF. This rearrangement joins TRBV11-3 to TRBJ2-7; D unresolved. The CDR3 consists of 16 residues. Looked up from germline, CDR1 is SGHNT and CDR2 is YENEEA. V was trimmed by 3 bases and J by 0 bases, leaving 15 bases between them.

This rearrangement joins TRBV9 to TRBJ2-3, with 12 bases fitting TRBD2. V trimming: 0 bases; J trimming: 4 bases; junction bases outside the gene matches: 3. The CDR3 covers 16 residues. Germline V gives CDR1 SGDLS, CDR2 YYNGEE. The CDR3 spells CASSVETSGGADTQYF. CDR3 in DNA: TGTGCCAGCAGCGTAGAGACTAGCGGGGGCGCAGATACGCAGTATTTT.